The T cell receptor (beta chain) under discussion was sequenced for a study of shared clonotypes between healthy human individuals. On the study more broadly: CD4 naive cells filled three plates per donor, CD4 memory three, CD8 naive two and CD8 memory one.

Study observations and caveats: Sequencing of the sorted subsets was shown by rarefaction to be incomplete despite large depth.

Germline CDR1 is SGHAT and CDR2 is FQNNGV. V gave up 3 bases and J gave up 6 bases, with 15 bases separating them. The CDR3 covers 15 residues. Clones were sequenced by immunoSEQ multiplex PCR, and TCRdb holds only the in-frame ones, with some missing. This repertoire shows more than 2 million clones, 90% to 97% found once; its top ten account for more than 0.1%. Both subsets, CD45RA+ naive and CD45RA-negative memory, were split from the CD4+ cells. In the case of this clone: What it binds is unknown.

This TCR was recovered from a man in his late teens or twenties in good health. The J gene is TRBJ2-1, the V gene TRBV11-2; perhaps D is TRBD1 or TRBD2 (6 bases each). Input material: naive CD4+ T cells sorted from blood. Subset defined: CD45RA+ positively selected. CDR3: CASSFLQGGGNEQFF. CDR3 sequence (DNA): TGTGCCAGCAGCTTCCTACAGGGAGGTGGCAATGAGCAGTTCTTC.